Listed below are T cell receptor beta chains from one sample, sequenced in a study of blood T cell repertoires in COVID-19. Assay used: immunoSEQ multiplex PCR; TCRdb lists only in-frame clones, some missing. This repertoire shows roughly 63,000 clones, around nine tenths found once; its top ten account for over 20%. Sequencing used peripheral blood. The receptor source for this set is a woman between 45 and 65 years old with active or convalescent COVID-19. Each CDR3 is given without its conserved first and last residue. The size entry is marked missing in some rows and otherwise reads once, few, many or a size class.

CDR3 protein	CDR3 length	clone size	V gene	J gene
ASSVGGNEQY	10	NA	TRBV9	TRBJ2-7
ASTTSVLSEQF	11	NA	TRBV27	TRBJ2-1
ASRRSSGLNTGELF	14	NA	TRBV2	TRBJ2-2
ASYGHPWNYGYT	12	once	TRBV19	TRBJ1-2
ASRVGLAGGADTQY	14	NA	TRBV7-2	TRBJ2-3
ASSHAIFRSYGYT	13	NA	TRBV3-1/TRBV3-2	TRBJ1-2
ASSESGKRGSGANVLT	16	few	TRBV10-1	TRBJ2-6
ASRASGNTDTQY	12	NA	TRBV2	TRBJ2-3
ASCELEQPSTHEQY	14	NA	TRBV10-1	TRBJ2-7
ASRPTGVDYGYT	12	NA	TRBV19	TRBJ1-2
SVDGMREASYNEQF	14	NA	TRBV29-1	TRBJ2-1
ASSQDRGRTGELF	13	NA	TRBV6-6	TRBJ2-2
ASSLAGEGRAVWNIQY	16	NA	TRBV7-2	TRBJ2-4
ASSFKQGGGFYEQY	14	NA	TRBV11-2	TRBJ2-7
ASRLVQGGTEAF	12	NA	TRBV5-1	TRBJ1-1
ASSVAGQEIGDTQY	14	NA	TRBV2	TRBJ2-3
ASSPPGRGRDEQF	13	NA	TRBV18	TRBJ2-1
ASSFYNEQF	9	NA	TRBV12-3/TRBV12-4	TRBJ2-1
ASSPSGTAIYGYT	13	NA	TRBV6-5	TRBJ1-2
ASSYLDSRNSPLH	13	once	TRBV7-9	TRBJ1-6